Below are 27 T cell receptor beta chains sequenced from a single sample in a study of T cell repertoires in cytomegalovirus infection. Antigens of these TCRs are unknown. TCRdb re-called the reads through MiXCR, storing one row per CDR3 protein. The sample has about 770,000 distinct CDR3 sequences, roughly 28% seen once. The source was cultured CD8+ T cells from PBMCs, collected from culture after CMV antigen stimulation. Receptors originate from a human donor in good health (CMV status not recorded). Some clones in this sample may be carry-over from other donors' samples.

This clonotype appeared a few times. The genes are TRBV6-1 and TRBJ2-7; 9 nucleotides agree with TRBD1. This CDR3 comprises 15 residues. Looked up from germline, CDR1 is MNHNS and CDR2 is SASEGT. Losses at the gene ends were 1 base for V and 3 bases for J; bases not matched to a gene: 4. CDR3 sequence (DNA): TGTGCCAGCAGTGAAGGGACAGGGGTAGTCTACGAGCAGTACTTC. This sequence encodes CASSEGTGVVYEQYF.

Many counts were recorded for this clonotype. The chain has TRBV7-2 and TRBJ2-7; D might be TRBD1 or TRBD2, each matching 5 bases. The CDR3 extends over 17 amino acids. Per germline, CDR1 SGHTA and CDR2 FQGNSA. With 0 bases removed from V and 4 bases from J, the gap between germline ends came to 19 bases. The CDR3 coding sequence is TGTGCCAGCAGCTTAGCTGGGGGAAACGTCGGCCTGTACGAGCAGTACGTC. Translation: CASSLAGGNVGLYEQYV.

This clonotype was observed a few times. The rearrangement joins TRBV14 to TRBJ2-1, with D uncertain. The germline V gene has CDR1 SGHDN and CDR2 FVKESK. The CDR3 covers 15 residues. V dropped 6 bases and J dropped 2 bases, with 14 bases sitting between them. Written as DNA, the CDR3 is TGTGCCAGCAGTAAACTATCACATCCCTACAATGAGCAGTTCTTC. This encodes CASSKLSHPYNEQFF.

The CDR3 protein is CASSEFRDLNQPQHF. DNA for the CDR3: TGTGCCAGTAGTGAGTTCCGGGACCTAAATCAGCCCCAGCATTTT. The chain links TRBV19 to TRBJ1-5, with TRBD1 as a possible D gene (5 bases). Germline loops: CDR1 LNHDA, CDR2 SQIVND (reference sequence). This CDR3 has 15 residues. Trimming stripped 5 bases from V and 4 bases from J, with 15 bases between.

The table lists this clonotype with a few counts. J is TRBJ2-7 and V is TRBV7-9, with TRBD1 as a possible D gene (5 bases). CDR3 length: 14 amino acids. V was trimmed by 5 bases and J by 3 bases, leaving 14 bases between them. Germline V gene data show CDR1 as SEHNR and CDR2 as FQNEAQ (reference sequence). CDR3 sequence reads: CASSPIDSVYEQYV. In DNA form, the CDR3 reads TGTGCCAGCAGCCCTATTGACAGCGTCTACGAGCAGTACGTC.

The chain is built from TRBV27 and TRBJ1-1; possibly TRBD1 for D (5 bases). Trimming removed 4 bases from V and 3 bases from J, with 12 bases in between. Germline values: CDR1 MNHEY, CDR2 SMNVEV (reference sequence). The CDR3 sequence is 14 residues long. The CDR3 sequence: CASSWGIRDTEAFF. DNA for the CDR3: TGTGCCAGCAGTTGGGGCATTCGGGACACTGAAGCTTTCTTT.

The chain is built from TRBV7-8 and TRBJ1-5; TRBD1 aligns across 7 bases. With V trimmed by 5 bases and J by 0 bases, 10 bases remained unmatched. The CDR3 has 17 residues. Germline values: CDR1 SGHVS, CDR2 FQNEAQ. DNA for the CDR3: TGTGCCAGCAGCCCCGGTACACAGGGGTCTAGCAATCAGCCCCAGCATTTT. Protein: CASSPGTQGSSNQPQHF. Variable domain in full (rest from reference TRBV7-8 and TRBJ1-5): GAGVSQSPRYKVAKRGQDVALRCDPISGHVSLFWYQQALGQGPEFLTYFQNEAQLDKSGLPSDRFFAERPEGSVSTLKIQRTQQEDSAVYLCASSPGTQGSSNQPQHFGDGTRLSIL.

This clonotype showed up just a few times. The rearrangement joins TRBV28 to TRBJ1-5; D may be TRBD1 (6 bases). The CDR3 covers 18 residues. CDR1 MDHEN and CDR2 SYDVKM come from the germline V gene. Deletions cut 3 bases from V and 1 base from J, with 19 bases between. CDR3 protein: CASSLEGVTRNSNQPQHF. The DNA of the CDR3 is TGTGCCAGCAGTTTGGAGGGGGTCACAAGGAACAGCAATCAGCCCCAGCATTTT.

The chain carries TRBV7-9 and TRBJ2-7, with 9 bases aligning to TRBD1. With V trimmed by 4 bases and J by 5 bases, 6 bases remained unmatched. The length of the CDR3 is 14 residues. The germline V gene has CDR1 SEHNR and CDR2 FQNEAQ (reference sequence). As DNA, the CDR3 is TGTGCCAGCAGCTCCCGGGACAGGGCCCACGAGCAGTACGTC. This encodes CASSSRDRAHEQYV.

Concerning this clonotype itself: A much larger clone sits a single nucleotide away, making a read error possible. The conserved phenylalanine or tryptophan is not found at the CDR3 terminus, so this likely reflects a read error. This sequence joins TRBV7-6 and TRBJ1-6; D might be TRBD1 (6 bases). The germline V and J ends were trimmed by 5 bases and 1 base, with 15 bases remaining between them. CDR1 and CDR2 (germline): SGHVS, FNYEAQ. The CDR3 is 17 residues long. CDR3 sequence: CASSQEQGMSYNSPLHS. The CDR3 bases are TGTGCCAGCAGCCAGGAGCAGGGGATGTCCTATAATTCACCCCTCCACTCT.

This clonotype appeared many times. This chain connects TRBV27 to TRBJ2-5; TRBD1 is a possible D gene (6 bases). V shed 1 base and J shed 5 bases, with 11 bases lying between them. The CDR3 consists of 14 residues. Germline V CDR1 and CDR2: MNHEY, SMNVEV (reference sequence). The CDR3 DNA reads TGTGCCAGCAGTTTATTAGCAGGGGTCGAGACCCAGTACTTC. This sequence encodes CASSLLAGVETQYF.

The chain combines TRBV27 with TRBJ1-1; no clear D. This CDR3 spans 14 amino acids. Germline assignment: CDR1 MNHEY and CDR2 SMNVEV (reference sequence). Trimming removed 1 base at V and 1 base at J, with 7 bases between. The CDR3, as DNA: TGTGCCAGCAGTTTATTCCCGGGGAACACTGAAGCTTTCTTT. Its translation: CASSLFPGNTEAFF.

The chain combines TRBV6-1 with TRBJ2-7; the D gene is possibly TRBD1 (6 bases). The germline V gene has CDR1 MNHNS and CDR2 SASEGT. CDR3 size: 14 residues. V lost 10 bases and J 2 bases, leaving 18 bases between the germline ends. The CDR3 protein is CATLTGIPPYEQYV. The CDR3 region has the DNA TGTGCCACTCTAACAGGGATACCTCCCTACGAGCAGTACGTC.

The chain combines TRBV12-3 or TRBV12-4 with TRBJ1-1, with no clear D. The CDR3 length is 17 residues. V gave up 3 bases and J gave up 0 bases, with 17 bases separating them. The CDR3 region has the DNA TGTGCCAGCAGTTTTTCTGCAGGTTTTAATCTGAACACTGAAGCTTTCTTT. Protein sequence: CASSFSAGFNLNTEAFF.

Written as DNA, the CDR3 is TGTGCCAGCAGCTTAGAAGGGCAAGGACAGGGGACGGGCTACACCTTC. This translates into CASSLEGQGQGTGYTF. This chain joins TRBV13 and TRBJ1-2, with 9 bases identical to TRBD1. Per the germline V gene, CDR1 is PRHDT and CDR2 is FYEKMQ (reference sequence). V lost 1 base, J lost 8 bases, and 11 bases stayed unmatched. The CDR3 consists of 16 residues.

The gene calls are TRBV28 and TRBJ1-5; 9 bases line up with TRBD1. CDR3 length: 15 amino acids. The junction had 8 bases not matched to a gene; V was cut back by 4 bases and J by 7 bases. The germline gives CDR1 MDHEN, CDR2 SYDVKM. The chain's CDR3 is CASSSLTGGMQPQHF. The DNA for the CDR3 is TGTGCCAGCAGTTCCCTTACAGGGGGCATGCAGCCCCAGCATTTT.

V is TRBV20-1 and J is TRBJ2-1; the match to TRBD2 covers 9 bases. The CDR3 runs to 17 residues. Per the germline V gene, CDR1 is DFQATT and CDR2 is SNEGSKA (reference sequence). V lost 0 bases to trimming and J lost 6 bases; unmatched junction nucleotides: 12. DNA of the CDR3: TGCAGTGCTAGAGATCTGTATGGGACTAGCTTTAGCAATGAGCAGTTCTTC. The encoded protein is CSARDLYGTSFSNEQFF.

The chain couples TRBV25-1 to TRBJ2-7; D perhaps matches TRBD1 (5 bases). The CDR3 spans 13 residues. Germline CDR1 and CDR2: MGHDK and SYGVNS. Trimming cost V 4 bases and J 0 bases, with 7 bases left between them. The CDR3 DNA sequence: TGTGCCAGCAGTGCCACAGGCTCCTACGAGCAGTACGTC. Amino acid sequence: CASSATGSYEQYV.

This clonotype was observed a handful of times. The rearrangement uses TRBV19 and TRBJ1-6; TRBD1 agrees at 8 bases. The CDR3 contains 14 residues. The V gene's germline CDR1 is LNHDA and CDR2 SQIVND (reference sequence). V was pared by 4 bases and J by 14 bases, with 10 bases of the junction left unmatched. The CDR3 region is CASSKDREIVTLHF. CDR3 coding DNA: TGTGCCAGTAGTAAGGACAGGGAGATAGTAACCCTCCACTTT.

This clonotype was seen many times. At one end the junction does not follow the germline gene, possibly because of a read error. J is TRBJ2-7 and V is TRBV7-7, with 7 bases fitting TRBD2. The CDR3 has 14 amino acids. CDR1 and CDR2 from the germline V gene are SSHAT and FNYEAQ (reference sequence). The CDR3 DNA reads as TGTGCTAGCAGCCCCGGGACTAACTCCTACGAGCAGTACTTC. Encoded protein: CASSPGTNSYEQYF. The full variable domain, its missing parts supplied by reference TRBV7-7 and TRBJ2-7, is GAGVSQSPRYKVTKRGQDVTLRCDPISSHATLYWYQQALGQGPEFLTYFNYEAQPDKSGLPSDRFSAERPEGSISTLTIQRTEQRDSAMYRCASSPGTNSYEQYFGPGTRLTVT.

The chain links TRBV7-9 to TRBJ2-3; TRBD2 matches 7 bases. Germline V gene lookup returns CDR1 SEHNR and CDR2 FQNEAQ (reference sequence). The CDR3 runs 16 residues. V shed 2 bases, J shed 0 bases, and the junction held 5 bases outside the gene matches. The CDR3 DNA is TGTGCCAGCAGCTTACTAGCGGCCCCTAGCACAGATACGCAGTATTTT. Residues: CASSLLAAPSTDTQYF. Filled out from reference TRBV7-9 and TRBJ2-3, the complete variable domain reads DTGVSQNPRHKITKRGQNVTFRCDPISEHNRLYWYRQTLGQGPEFLTYFQNEAQLEKSRLLSDRFSAERPKGSFSTLEIQRTEQGDSAMYLCASSLLAAPSTDTQYFGPGTRLTVL.

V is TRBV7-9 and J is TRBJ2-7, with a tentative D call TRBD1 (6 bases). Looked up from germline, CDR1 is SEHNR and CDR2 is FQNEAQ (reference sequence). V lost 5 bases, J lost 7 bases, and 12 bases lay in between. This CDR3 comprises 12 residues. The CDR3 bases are TGTGCCAGCAGCACCCAGGGGAGTGAGCAGTACTTC. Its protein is CASSTQGSEQYF.

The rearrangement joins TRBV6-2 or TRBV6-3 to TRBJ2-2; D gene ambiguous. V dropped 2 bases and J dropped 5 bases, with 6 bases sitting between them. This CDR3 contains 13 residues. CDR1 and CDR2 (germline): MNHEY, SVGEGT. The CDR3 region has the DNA TGTGCCAGCAGTTACGAGAGGACCGGGGAGCTGTTTTTT. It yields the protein CASSYERTGELFF.

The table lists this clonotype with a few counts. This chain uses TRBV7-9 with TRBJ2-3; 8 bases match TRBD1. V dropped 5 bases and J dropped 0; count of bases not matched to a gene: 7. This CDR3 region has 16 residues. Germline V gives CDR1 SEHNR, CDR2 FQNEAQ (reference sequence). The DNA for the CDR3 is TGTGCCAGCAGCAATCGGACAGGGACCAGCACAGATACGCAGTATTTT. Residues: CASSNRTGTSTDTQYF.

CDR3 sequence: CASSLIGTGAEGLFF. CDR3 DNA sequence: TGTGCCAGCAGTTTAATCGGGACAGGGGCGGAAGGGCTGTTTTTT. The rearrangement uses TRBV27 and TRBJ1-4, with 10 positions matching TRBD1. CDR1 is MNHEY, CDR2 SMNVEV, per germline (reference sequence). V shed 2 bases, J shed 14 bases, and the junction held 11 bases outside the gene matches. The CDR3 covers 15 residues.

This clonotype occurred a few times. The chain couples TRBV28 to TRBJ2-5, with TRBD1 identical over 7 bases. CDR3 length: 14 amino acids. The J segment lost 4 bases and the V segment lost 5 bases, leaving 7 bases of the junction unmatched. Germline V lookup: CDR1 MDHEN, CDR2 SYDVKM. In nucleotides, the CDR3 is TGTGCCAGCAGTCACGACAGGGTTGGAGAGACCCAGTACTTC. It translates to CASSHDRVGETQYF. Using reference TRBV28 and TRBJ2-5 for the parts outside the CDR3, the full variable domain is DVKVTQSSRYLVKRTGEKVFLECVQDMDHENMFWYRQDPGLGLRLIYFSYDVKMKEKGDIPEGYSVSREKKERFSLILESASTNQTSMYLCASSHDRVGETQYFGPGTRLLVL.

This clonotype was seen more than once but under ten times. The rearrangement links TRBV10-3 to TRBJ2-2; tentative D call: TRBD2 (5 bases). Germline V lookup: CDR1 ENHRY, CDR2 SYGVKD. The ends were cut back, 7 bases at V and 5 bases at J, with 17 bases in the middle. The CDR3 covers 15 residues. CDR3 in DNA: TGTGCCATCACCAACTCGGGGATGAAGACCGGGGAGCTGTTTTTT. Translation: CAITNSGMKTGELFF.